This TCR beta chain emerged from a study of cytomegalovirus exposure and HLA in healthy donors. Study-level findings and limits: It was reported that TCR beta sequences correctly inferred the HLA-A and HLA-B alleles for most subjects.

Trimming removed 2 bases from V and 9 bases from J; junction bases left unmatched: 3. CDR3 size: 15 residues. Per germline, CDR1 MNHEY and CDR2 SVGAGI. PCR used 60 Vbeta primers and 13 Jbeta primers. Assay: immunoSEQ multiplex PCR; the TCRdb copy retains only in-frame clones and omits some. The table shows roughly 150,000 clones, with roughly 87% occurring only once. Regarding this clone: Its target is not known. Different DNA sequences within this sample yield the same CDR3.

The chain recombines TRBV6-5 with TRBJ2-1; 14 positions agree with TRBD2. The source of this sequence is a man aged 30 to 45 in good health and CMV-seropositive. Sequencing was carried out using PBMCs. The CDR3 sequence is CASSYGGLAGAEQFF. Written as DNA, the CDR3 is TGTGCCAGCAGTTACGGGGGACTAGCGGGAGCTGAGCAGTTCTTC.